The 17 T cell receptor beta chains below come from one sample, sequenced in a study of blood T cells in healthy people across ages. Through a sample-barcoded 5' primer and a J-beta primer mix, a second PCR was run for roughly 6 to 12 cycles. TCRdb re-derived calls from the 5' RACE reads in MiXCR, one entry per CDR3 protein. The repertoire holds about a million distinct CDR3 sequences, with about two fifths as singletons. Input material: blood. The receptors stem from a man between 18 and 29 years old in good health.

The J gene is TRBJ2-1, the V gene TRBV27; D possibly matches TRBD1 or TRBD2 (5 bases each). Trimming left V 6 bases short and J 4 bases short, with 13 bases between. The CDR3 runs to 14 residues. Germline loops: CDR1 MNHEY, CDR2 SMNVEV (reference sequence). CDR3 sequence: CASRRGTTYNEQFF. CDR3 nucleotide sequence: TGTGCCAGCAGGCGAGGGACCACTTACAATGAGCAGTTCTTC.

This clonotype occurred a few times. One end of the junction is discordant with germline, which a read error may explain. The chain uses TRBV6-1 and TRBJ2-4; D ambiguous. Germline lookup yields CDR1 MNHNS and CDR2 SASEGT. CDR3 length: 14 residues. The CDR3 sequence is CTSSVWRFENIQYF. The CDR3 nucleotides are TGTACCAGCAGTGTATGGAGATTTGAAAACATTCAGTACTTC.

The J gene is TRBJ1-1, the V gene TRBV3-1, with a weak D call TRBD1 (5 bases). This CDR3 is built from 12 residues. The ends were cut back, 3 bases at V and 10 bases at J, with 12 bases in the middle. Germline V gives CDR1 LGHDT, CDR2 YNNKEL (reference sequence). The CDR3 loop reads CASSQEGRAAFF. In nucleotides, the CDR3 is TGTGCCAGCAGCCAGGAGGGGAGGGCAGCTTTCTTT. Supplemented by reference TRBV3-1 and TRBJ1-1, the full variable domain reads DTAVSQTPKYLVTQMGNDKSIKCEQNLGHDTMYWYKQDSKKFLKIMFSYNNKELIINETVPNRFSPKSPDKAHLNLHINSLELGDSAVYFCASSQEGRAAFFGQGTRLTVV.

The genes are TRBV6-2 or TRBV6-3 and TRBJ2-3; 7 bases agree with TRBD1. The CDR3 sequence is 15 residues long. Germline values: CDR1 MNHEY, CDR2 SVGEGT. Trimming took 0 bases from V and 4 from J; bases not matched to a gene: 4. This CDR3 reads CASSYSGGGADTQYF. In DNA, the CDR3 is TGTGCCAGCAGTTACTCAGGGGGCGGCGCAGATACGCAGTATTTT.

The chain recombines TRBV15 with TRBJ2-7; maybe TRBD1 (6 bases). V was shortened by 4 bases and J by 3 bases, with 7 bases between the two germline ends. Germline V gene lookup returns CDR1 LNHNV and CDR2 YYDKDF (reference sequence). This CDR3 has 12 residues. CDR3 coding DNA: TGTGCCACCAGCAAACAGGGCTACGAGCAGTACTTC. Translated, it gives CATSKQGYEQYF.

The gene calls are TRBV15 and TRBJ2-7; D not resolved. V was shortened by 0 bases and J by 1 base, with 16 bases between the two germline ends. CDR1 is LNHNV, CDR2 YYDKDF, per germline (reference sequence). The CDR3 covers 17 residues. The CDR3 sequence is CATSRDLGHKVSYEQYF. CDR3 DNA: TGTGCCACCAGCAGAGATCTGGGCCACAAGGTGTCCTACGAGCAGTACTTC.

The CDR3 DNA is TGCAGTGCTTCCGACACTTACAATGAGCAGTACTTC. Residues: CSASDTYNEQYF. The V gene is TRBV20-1, the J gene TRBJ2-5, with D uncertain. Per germline, CDR1 DFQATT and CDR2 SNEGSKA (reference sequence). The germline V and J ends were trimmed by 5 bases and 11 bases, with 18 bases remaining between them. The CDR3 extends over 12 amino acids.

This clonotype has just a few counts. The chain combines TRBV7-3 with TRBJ2-3; the match to TRBD2 covers 8 bases. V was clipped by 2 bases and J by 6 bases; unmatched bases: 7. This CDR3 region has 15 residues. Germline V gene data show CDR1 as SGHTA and CDR2 as FQGTGA. CDR3 in amino acids: CASSLGGGRGDTQYF. The DNA of the CDR3 is TGTGCCAGCAGCTTAGGCGGGGGGAGAGGGGATACGCAGTATTTT.

J is TRBJ1-5 and V is TRBV4-2; D not resolved. The V gene's germline CDR1 is LGHNA and CDR2 YNFKEQ. The CDR3 sequence is 14 residues long. V was clipped by 0 bases and J by 5 bases, with 8 bases between them. The CDR3 DNA follows: TGTGCCAGCAGCCAAGATAGTCCAGATCAGCCCCAGCATTTT. Protein product: CASSQDSPDQPQHF.

As regards this clonotype: Germline is not matched at one junction end, which may reflect a read error. This rearrangement joins TRBV12-3 or TRBV12-4 to TRBJ1-1, with a tentative D call TRBD1 (5 bases). The CDR3 loop spans 14 amino acids. CDR3 amino acids: CANSPETANTEAFF. CDR3 in DNA: TGTGCCAACAGTCCGGAGACAGCGAACACTGAAGCTTTCTTT.

The gene calls are TRBV6-5 and TRBJ1-5, with D possibly being TRBD1 (6 bases). CDR1 and CDR2 (germline): MNHEY, SVGAGI. Trimming stripped 6 bases from V and 0 bases from J, with 15 bases between. This CDR3 region has 16 residues. The CDR3 loop reads CASSYDRPYSNQPQHF. The DNA for the CDR3 is TGTGCCAGCAGCTACGACAGGCCTTATAGCAATCAGCCCCAGCATTTT.

The chain uses TRBV12-3 or TRBV12-4 and TRBJ2-7, with D tentatively TRBD1 or TRBD2 (7 bases each). CDR3 size: 19 residues. V lost 4 bases, J lost 2 bases, and 27 bases lay in between. The CDR3 DNA reads TGTGCCAGCAGTTCCCGGGAGGATAGCTGGTGGGGACAGCCCTACGAGCAGTACTTC. Amino acid sequence: CASSSREDSWWGQPYEQYF.

This clonotype was counted many times. The V gene is TRBV5-1, the J gene TRBJ2-7; D is unresolved. The germline V gene encodes CDR1 SGHRS and CDR2 YFSETQ. This CDR3 has 14 residues. The V gene lost 0 bases and the J gene lost 0 bases, with 7 bases spanning the gap. As DNA, the CDR3 is TGCGCCAGCAGCTTGGACGGGTCCTCCTACGAGCAGTACTTC. This encodes CASSLDGSSYEQYF.

About this clonotype itself: Germline is not matched at one junction end, which may reflect a read error. The rearrangement links TRBV20-1 to TRBJ2-3; D gene ambiguous. Germline CDR1 DFQATT, CDR2 SNEGSKA (reference sequence). The CDR3 extends over 14 amino acids. The CDR3: CSARGQASTDTQNF. CDR3 bases: TGCAGTGCTAGAGGTCAAGCCAGCACAGATACGCAGAATTTT.

The genes are TRBV12-3 or TRBV12-4 and TRBJ2-5; D remains ambiguous. The better agreement between TRBJ2-1 and the DNA end casts doubt on the J call. The CDR3 runs to 11 residues. The CDR3 reads CASSIQETQFF. CDR3 nucleotides: TGTGCCAGCAGTATCCAAGAGACCCAGTTCTTC.

Written as DNA, the CDR3 is TGTGCCAGCAGCCCTCGGGGGGTACAAGATACGCAGTATTTT. Amino acid sequence: CASSPRGVQDTQYF. The chain combines TRBV9 with TRBJ2-3; 7 nucleotides align to TRBD2. Germline lookup yields CDR1 SGDLS and CDR2 YYNGEE. The CDR3 contains 14 residues. The ends lost 4 bases at V and 5 bases at J; junction bases unmatched: 7.

This clonotype was observed a single time. The genes are TRBV20-1 and TRBJ1-5; the D is unclear. This CDR3 region has 16 residues. V was pared by 3 bases and J by 0 bases, with 15 bases between. In germline, CDR1 is DFQATT, CDR2 SNEGSKA (reference sequence). CDR3: CSASSLGRYSNQPQHF. DNA of the CDR3: TGCAGTGCTAGCTCCCTCGGGCGGTATAGCAATCAGCCCCAGCATTTT.